The rows below give T cell receptor beta chains drawn from one sample of a study of blood T cell repertoires in COVID-19. Clones were read by immunoSEQ multiplex PCR, and TCRdb kept only the in-frame ones, dropping some. The sample contains around 300,000 clones, 83% of which appear only once. Sequenced input: peripheral blood. The origin of the receptors is a woman in her fifties or sixties who had recovered from COVID-19. Each CDR3 is given with its conserved first and last residue. Fields, in order: J gene, V gene, D gene, clone size, CDR3 protein, CDR3 DNA. A D gene is named only where the DNA matches it firmly. The size of a clone is reported for some rows only, either as once, few or many, or as a class for expanded clones.

TRBJ2-2	TRBV28	NA	NA	CAIRGFANTGELFF	TGTGCCATCCGGGGGTTCGCGAACACCGGGGAGCTGTTTTTT
TRBJ2-5	TRBV4-1	TRBD1	NA	CASSQDLRTGRETQYF	TGCGCCAGCAGCCAAGATCTTCGGACAGGGCGAGAGACCCAGTACTTC
TRBJ2-2	TRBV7-7	TRBD2	NA	CASSLSLAGVTGELFF	TGTGCCAGCAGCTTATCTCTAGCGGGGGTTACCGGGGAGCTGTTTTTT
TRBJ2-1	TRBV7-6	NA	NA	CASSFRTPPTEQFF	TGTGCCAGCAGCTTTCGGACTCCCCCAACGGAGCAGTTCTTC
TRBJ2-7	TRBV12-3/TRBV12-4	NA	NA	CASSQVGYPRQYF	TGTGCCAGCAGCCAAGTCGGGTACCCCAGGCAGTACTTC
TRBJ2-6	TRBV28	TRBD2	NA	CASSLAGAGANVLTF	TGTGCCAGCAGTTTAGCGGGGGCTGGGGCCAACGTCCTGACTTTC
TRBJ1-5	TRBV28	NA	few	CASSVRGGQPQHF	TGTGCCAGCAGCGTCAGGGGCGGCCAGCCCCAGCATTTT
TRBJ2-7	TRBV7-2	TRBD2	NA	CASSFGRLAGVRYEQYF	TGTGCCAGCAGCTTCGGGAGACTAGCGGGAGTTCGCTACGAGCAGTACTTC
TRBJ2-7	TRBV28	TRBD1	NA	CASSSRRQGSMYEQYF	TGTGCCAGCAGTTCCCGGCGACAGGGGTCGATGTACGAGCAGTACTTC
TRBJ1-1	TRBV18	NA	NA	CASSPVKGVAFF	TGTGCCAGCTCACCGGTCAAGGGGGTAGCTTTCTTT
TRBJ1-2	TRBV28	TRBD1	NA	CASSRTGTANYGYTF	TGTGCCAGCAGTCGTACCGGGACAGCTAACTATGGCTACACCTTC
TRBJ1-4	TRBV14	NA	NA	CASSQDSVNEKLFF	TGTGCCAGCAGCCAAGATTCAGTAAATGAAAAACTGTTTTTT
TRBJ2-4	TRBV6-2/TRBV6-3	TRBD2	NA	CASSGTSGRGAKNIQYF	TGTGCCAGCAGTGGGACTAGCGGGAGGGGAGCCAAAAACATTCAGTACTTC
TRBJ2-2	TRBV24-1	NA	NA	CATSDLNRAGDTGELFF	TGTGCCACCAGTGACCTGAACAGGGCTGGGGACACCGGGGAGCTGTTTTTT
TRBJ2-7	TRBV19	TRBD2	NA	CASSMWAGEGSYEQYF	TGTGCCAGTAGTATGTGGGCGGGGGAAGGCTCCTACGAGCAGTACTTC
TRBJ1-1	TRBV11-1	TRBD1	NA	CASSFSRTGSTEAFF	TGTGCCAGCAGCTTCTCCCGGACAGGGAGTACTGAAGCTTTCTTT
TRBJ2-7	TRBV29-1	TRBD1	NA	CSVSTAGGYEQYF	TGCAGCGTCTCTACGGCAGGGGGTTACGAGCAGTACTTC
TRBJ2-3	TRBV5-1	NA	NA	CASSWGDGTDTQYF	TGCGCCAGCAGCTGGGGGGACGGCACAGATACGCAGTATTTT
TRBJ1-2	TRBV9	NA	NA	CASSVDVKEGYTF	TGTGCCAGCAGCGTAGATGTGAAAGAGGGCTACACCTTC
TRBJ2-6	TRBV4-2	TRBD2	NA	CASSQDLGGSGANVLTF	TGTGCCAGCAGCCAAGATTTGGGGGGGTCTGGGGCCAACGTCCTGACTTTC
TRBJ2-3	TRBV6-6	TRBD2	NA	CASSQTSGVTSTDTQYF	TGTGCCAGCAGTCAGACTAGCGGGGTAACTAGCACAGATACGCAGTATTTT
TRBJ2-1	TRBV5-4	TRBD2	NA	CASSLRGSGTYNEQFF	TGTGCCAGCAGCTTGCGTGGTAGCGGGACCTACAATGAGCAGTTCTTC
TRBJ2-1	TRBV4-3	TRBD2	NA	CASSPTTILAAGGNEQFF	TGCGCCAGCAGCCCAACTACCATACTAGCGGCGGGAGGGAATGAGCAGTTCTTC
TRBJ2-5	TRBV11-2	NA	few	CASSSRGSSRETQYF	TGTGCCAGCAGCTCCCGAGGTTCCAGTAGGGAGACCCAGTACTTC
TRBJ2-7	TRBV5-1	NA	NA	CASSLERTGSYEQYF	TGCGCCAGCAGCTTGGAACGTACAGGTTCGTACGAGCAGTACTTC
TRBJ2-7	TRBV27	TRBD1	NA	CASSPRQGASYEQYF	TGTGCCAGCAGTCCCCGACAGGGGGCCTCCTACGAGCAGTACTTC
TRBJ2-5	TRBV7-2	TRBD2	NA	CASSVAGGRETQYF	TGTGCCAGCAGTGTAGCGGGGGGGCGGGAGACCCAGTACTTC
TRBJ2-2	TRBV6-2/TRBV6-3	NA	NA	CASSEGKKGSAGELFF	TGTGCCAGCAGCGAGGGAAAAAAGGGATCGGCCGGGGAGCTGTTTTTT
TRBJ2-7	TRBV28	NA	NA	CASSFQGGPYEQYF	TGTGCCAGCAGTTTTCAAGGAGGTCCCTACGAGCAGTACTTC
TRBJ1-2	TRBV28	TRBD1	few	CASSLDRGGGYTF	TGTGCCAGCAGTTTAGACAGGGGTGGCGGCTACACCTTC
TRBJ2-7	TRBV28	TRBD2	NA	CASSRPTGLAAPFDQSYEQYF	TGTGCCAGCAGCCGGCCCACGGGGCTAGCGGCCCCGTTCGACCAGTCCTACGAGCAGTACTTC
TRBJ1-1	TRBV28	NA	NA	CASSQSENTEAFF	TGTGCCAGCAGCCAATCAGAGAACACTGAAGCTTTCTTT